This passage covers 6 T cell receptor beta chains from one sample sequenced in a study of blood T cell repertoires in COVID-19. Measured with immunoSEQ multiplex PCR; TCRdb has only the in-frame clones, and not every one. Here the sample spans about 42,000 clones, around 73% being singletons. Sequenced sample: peripheral blood. These receptors all come from a woman between 65 and 79 years old with acute or convalescent COVID-19.

This clone was counted only a few times. The rearrangement links TRBV28 to TRBJ2-1, with a tentative D call TRBD1 (6 bases). V was trimmed by 6 bases and J by 2 bases, leaving 11 bases between them. The germline V gene encodes CDR1 MDHEN and CDR2 SYDVKM. The CDR3 runs to 14 residues. CDR3 sequence: CASSYGQPYNEQFF. In nucleotides, the CDR3 is TGTGCCAGCAGCTACGGACAGCCCTACAATGAGCAGTTCTTC.

This clone was observed a few times. The rearrangement links TRBV4-3 to TRBJ2-7, with 9 bases fitting TRBD2. The germline V gene encodes CDR1 LGHNA and CDR2 YSLEER. V lost 3 bases, J lost 2 bases, and 8 bases stayed unmatched. The CDR3 totals 16 residues. The DNA for the CDR3 is TGCGCCAGCAGCCATTCTAGCGGGGTCTCACCCTACGAGCAGTACTTC. Protein sequence: CASSHSSGVSPYEQYF.

The gene calls are TRBV2 and TRBJ1-5, with D perhaps TRBD1 (5 bases). Trimming shortened V by 7 bases and J by 5 bases, and 9 bases separated the two germline ends. The CDR3 consists of 12 residues. Germline CDR1 and CDR2: SNHLY and FYNNEI. The CDR3 DNA is TGTGCCAGCAATCAGGGTTATCAGCCCCAGCATTTT. Protein product: CASNQGYQPQHF.

This chain joins TRBV2 and TRBJ1-5; unclear D gene. Germline V gene lookup returns CDR1 SNHLY and CDR2 FYNNEI. The CDR3 consists of 17 residues. The V end was cut by 6 bases, the J end by 6 bases, with 24 bases between. CDR3: CASSQRSGSGLSQPQHF. DNA of the CDR3: TGTGCCAGCAGCCAAAGGTCAGGATCCGGACTTTCTCAGCCCCAGCATTTT.

This clone was found a few times. The CDR3 nucleotides read TGCGCCAGCAGCCAAGAGGGCAGGCCGTATAGCAATCAGCCCCAGCATTTT. This sequence encodes CASSQEGRPYSNQPQHF. The rearrangement uses TRBV4-1 and TRBJ1-5, with D unclear. V was shortened by 0 bases and J by 0 bases, with 12 bases between the two germline ends. Germline V gene data show CDR1 as MGHRA and CDR2 as YSYEKL. CDR3 length equals 17 residues.

V and J are TRBV27 and TRBJ2-7; 10 bases fit TRBD2. Germline lookup yields CDR1 MNHEY and CDR2 SMNVEV (reference sequence). J gave up 2 bases and V 5 bases, and 12 bases lay outside the gene matches. The CDR3 is 17 residues long. CDR3 sequence reads: CASSIRGLAGETYEQYF. CDR3 nucleotides: TGTGCCAGCAGTATTCGAGGTCTAGCGGGGGAGACCTACGAGCAGTACTTC.